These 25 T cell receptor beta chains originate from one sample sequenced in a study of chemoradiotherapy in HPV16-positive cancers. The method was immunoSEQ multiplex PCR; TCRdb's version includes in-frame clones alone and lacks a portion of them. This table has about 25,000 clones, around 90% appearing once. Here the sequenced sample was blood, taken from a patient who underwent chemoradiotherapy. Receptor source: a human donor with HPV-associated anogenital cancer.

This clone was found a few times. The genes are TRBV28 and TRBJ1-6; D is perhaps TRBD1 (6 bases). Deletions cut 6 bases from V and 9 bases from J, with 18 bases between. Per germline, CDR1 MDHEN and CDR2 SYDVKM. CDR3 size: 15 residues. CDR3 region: CASSQYTGLGSPLHF. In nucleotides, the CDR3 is TGTGCCAGCAGCCAATATACAGGGTTGGGTTCACCCCTCCACTTT.

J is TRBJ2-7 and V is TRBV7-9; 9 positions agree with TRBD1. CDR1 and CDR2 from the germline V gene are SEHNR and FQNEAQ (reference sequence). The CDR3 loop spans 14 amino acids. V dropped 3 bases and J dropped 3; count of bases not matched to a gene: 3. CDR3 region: CASSLSDRGYEQYF. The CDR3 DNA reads TGTGCCAGCAGCTTGTCGGACAGGGGCTACGAGCAGTACTTC.

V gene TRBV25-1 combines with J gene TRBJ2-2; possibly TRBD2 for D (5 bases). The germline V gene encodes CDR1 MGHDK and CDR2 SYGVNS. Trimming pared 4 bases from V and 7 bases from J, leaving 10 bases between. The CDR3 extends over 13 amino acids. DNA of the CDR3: TGTGCCAGCAGTGTACTAGTCAACGGGGAGCTGTTTTTT. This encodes CASSVLVNGELFF.

The CDR3 region is CASSPFPQGDTNEKLFF. The CDR3 coding sequence is TGTGCCAGCAGCCCTTTCCCCCAGGGCGATACTAATGAAAAACTGTTTTTT. The chain carries TRBV7-9 and TRBJ1-4; maybe TRBD1 (5 bases). Germline V gives CDR1 SEHNR, CDR2 FQNEAQ (reference sequence). The CDR3 spans 17 residues. Trimming took off 5 bases at V and 2 bases at J, with 18 bases between the two ends.

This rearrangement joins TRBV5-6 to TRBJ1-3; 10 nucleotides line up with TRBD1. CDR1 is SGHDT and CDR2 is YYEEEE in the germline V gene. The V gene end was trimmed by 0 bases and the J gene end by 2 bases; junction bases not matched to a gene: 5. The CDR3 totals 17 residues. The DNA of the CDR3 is TGTGCCAGCAGCTTGGTGGACAGGGGGAAGGCTGGAAACACCATATATTTT. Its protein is CASSLVDRGKAGNTIYF.

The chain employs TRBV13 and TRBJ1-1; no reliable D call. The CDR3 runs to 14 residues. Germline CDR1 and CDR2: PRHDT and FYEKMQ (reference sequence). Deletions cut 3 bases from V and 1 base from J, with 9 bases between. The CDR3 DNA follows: TGTGCCAGCAGCTTTTCTACGGGGAACACTGAAGCTTTCTTT. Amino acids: CASSFSTGNTEAFF. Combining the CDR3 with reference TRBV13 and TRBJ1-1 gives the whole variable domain AAGVIQSPRHLIKEKRETATLKCYPIPRHDTVYWYQQGPGQDPQFLISFYEKMQSDKGSIPDRFSAQQFSDYHSELNMSSLELGDSALYFCASSFSTGNTEAFFGQGTRLTVV.

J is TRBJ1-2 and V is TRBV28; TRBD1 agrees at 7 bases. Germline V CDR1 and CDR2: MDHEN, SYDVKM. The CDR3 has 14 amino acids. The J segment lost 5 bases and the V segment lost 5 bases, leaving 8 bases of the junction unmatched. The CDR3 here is CASSTSRTGYGYTF. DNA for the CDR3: TGTGCCAGCAGTACCTCCCGGACAGGTTATGGCTACACCTTC.

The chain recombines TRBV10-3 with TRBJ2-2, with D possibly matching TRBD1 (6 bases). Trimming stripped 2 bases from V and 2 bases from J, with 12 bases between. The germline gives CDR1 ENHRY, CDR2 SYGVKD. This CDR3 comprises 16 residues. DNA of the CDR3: TGTGCCATCAGTGAGCAAACAGGGTTAAACACCGGGGAGCTGTTTTTT. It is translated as CAISEQTGLNTGELFF.

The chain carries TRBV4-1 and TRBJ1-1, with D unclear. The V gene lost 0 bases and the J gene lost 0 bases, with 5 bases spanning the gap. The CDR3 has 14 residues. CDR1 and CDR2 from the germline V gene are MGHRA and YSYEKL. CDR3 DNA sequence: TGCGCCAGCAGCCAAGAAGTCATGAACACTGAAGCTTTCTTT. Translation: CASSQEVMNTEAFF.

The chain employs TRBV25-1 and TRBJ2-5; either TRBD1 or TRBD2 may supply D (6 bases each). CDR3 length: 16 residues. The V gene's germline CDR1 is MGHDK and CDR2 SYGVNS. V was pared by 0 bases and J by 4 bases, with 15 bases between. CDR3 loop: CASSEYGRGPRETQYF. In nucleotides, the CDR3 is TGTGCCAGCAGTGAATATGGCCGGGGGCCGCGAGAGACCCAGTACTTC.

The CDR3 DNA reads as TGTGCCAGCTCACCACCGAGGGACACCGGGGAGCTGTTTTTT. Its protein is CASSPPRDTGELFF. The genes are TRBV18 and TRBJ2-2; the D gene is possibly TRBD2 (5 bases). The germline gives CDR1 KGHSH, CDR2 LQKENI. With 0 bases removed from V and 3 bases from J, the gap between germline ends came to 5 bases. The CDR3 sequence is 14 residues long.

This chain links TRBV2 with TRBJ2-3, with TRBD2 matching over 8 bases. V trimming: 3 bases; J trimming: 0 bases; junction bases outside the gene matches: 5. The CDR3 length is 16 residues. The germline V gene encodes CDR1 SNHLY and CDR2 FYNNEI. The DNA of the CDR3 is TGTGCCAGCAGTGAGTTACTAGCGGTGAGCACAGATACGCAGTATTTT. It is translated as CASSELLAVSTDTQYF.

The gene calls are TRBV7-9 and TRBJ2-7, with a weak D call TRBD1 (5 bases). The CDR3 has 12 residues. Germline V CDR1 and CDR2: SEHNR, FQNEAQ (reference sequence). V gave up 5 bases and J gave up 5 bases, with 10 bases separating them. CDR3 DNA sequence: TGTGCCAGCAGCCATGGGGCAAACGAGCAGTACTTC. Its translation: CASSHGANEQYF.

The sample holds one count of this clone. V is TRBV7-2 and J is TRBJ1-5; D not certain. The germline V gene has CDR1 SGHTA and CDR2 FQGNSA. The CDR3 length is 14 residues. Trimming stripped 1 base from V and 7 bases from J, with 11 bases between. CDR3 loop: CASSLGRGMQPQHF. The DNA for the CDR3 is TGTGCCAGCAGCTTAGGAAGAGGGATGCAGCCCCAGCATTTT.

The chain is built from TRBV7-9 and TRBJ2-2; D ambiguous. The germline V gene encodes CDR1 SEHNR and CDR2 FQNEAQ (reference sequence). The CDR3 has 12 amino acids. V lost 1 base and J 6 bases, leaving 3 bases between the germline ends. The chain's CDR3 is CASSLGSGELFF. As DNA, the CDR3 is TGTGCCAGCAGCTTAGGTTCCGGGGAGCTGTTTTTT.

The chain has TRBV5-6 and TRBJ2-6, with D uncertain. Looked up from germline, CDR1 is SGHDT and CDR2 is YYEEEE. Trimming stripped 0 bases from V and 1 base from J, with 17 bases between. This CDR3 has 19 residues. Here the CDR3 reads CASSLAIGRRSSGANVLTF. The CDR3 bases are TGTGCCAGCAGCTTGGCCATCGGCAGACGGTCGTCTGGGGCCAACGTCCTGACTTTC.

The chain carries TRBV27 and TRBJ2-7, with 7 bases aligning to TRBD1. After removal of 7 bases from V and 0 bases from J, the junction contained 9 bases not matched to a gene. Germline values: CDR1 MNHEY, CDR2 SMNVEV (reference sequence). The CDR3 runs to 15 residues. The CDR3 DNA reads TGTGCCAGCAAGATACTCCGGGACAGCTCCTACGAGCAGTACTTC. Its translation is CASKILRDSSYEQYF.

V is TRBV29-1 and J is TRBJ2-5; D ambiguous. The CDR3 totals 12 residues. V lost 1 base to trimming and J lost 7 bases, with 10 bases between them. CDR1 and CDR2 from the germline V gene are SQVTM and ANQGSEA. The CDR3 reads CSVEVDWRTQYF. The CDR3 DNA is TGCAGCGTTGAAGTGGATTGGAGGACCCAGTACTTC.

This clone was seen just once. CDR3 sequence: CASSLGQSNQPQHF. CDR3 sequence (DNA): TGCGCCAGCAGCTTAGGACAGAGCAATCAGCCCCAGCATTTT. The chain couples TRBV5-1 to TRBJ1-5; D might be TRBD1 (6 bases). The CDR3 has 14 amino acids. Germline V CDR1 and CDR2: SGHRS, YFSETQ. Trimming removed 2 bases at V and 1 base at J, with 7 bases between.

In DNA, the CDR3 is TGTGCCAGCTCACTGCTAACAGGGGAGGGGGCTGAAGCTTTCTTT. It specifies CASSLLTGEGAEAFF. The chain joins TRBV18 to TRBJ1-1; 7 bases map to TRBD1. V gave up 4 bases and J gave up 6 bases; unmatched junction bases: 11. CDR1 and CDR2 (germline): KGHSH, LQKENI. CDR3 length: 15 residues.

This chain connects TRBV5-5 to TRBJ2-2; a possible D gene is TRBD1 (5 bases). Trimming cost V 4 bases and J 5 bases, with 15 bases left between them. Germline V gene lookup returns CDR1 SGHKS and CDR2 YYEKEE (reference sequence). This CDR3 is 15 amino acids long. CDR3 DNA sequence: TGTGCCAGCAGCCGACAGACCCACACGACCGGGGAGCTGTTTTTT. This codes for CASSRQTHTTGELFF.

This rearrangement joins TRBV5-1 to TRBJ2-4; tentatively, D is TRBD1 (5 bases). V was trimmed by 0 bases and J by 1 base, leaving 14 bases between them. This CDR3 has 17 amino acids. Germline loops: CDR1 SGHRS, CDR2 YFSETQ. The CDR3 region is CASSLAIGGAAKNIQYF. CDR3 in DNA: TGCGCCAGCAGCTTGGCCATCGGTGGGGCGGCCAAAAACATTCAGTACTTC.

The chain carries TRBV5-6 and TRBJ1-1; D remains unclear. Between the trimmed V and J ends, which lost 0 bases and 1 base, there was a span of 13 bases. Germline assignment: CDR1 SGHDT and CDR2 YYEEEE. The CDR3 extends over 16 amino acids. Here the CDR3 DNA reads TGTGCCAGCAGCTTGGTAACAGCTAACGAGAACACTGAAGCTTTCTTT. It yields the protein CASSLVTANENTEAFF.

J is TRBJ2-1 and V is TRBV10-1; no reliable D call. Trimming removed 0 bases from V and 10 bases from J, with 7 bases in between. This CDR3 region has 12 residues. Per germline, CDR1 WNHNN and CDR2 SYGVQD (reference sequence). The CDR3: CASSESIVEQFF. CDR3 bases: TGCGCCAGCAGTGAGTCGATCGTAGAGCAGTTCTTC.

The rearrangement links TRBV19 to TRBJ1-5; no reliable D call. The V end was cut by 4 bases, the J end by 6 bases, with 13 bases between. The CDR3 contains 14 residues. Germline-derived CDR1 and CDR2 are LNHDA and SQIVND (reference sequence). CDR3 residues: CASSTPGWGQPQHF. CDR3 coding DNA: TGTGCCAGTAGTACCCCCGGTTGGGGTCAGCCCCAGCATTTT.